The clone carrying this T cell receptor (beta chain) occurred a few times. TCRdb re-called the 5' RACE reads with MiXCR, one entry per CDR3 protein. The repertoire includes approximately 180,000 distinct CDR3 sequences, approximately 16% of them detected once, and roughly 1.9% sits in the top ten. These data originate in a study of T-cell memory formation after mild COVID-19. Looked up from germline, CDR1 is LNHDA and CDR2 is SQIVND (reference sequence). V lost 4 bases, J lost 0 bases, and 14 bases stayed unmatched. The CDR3 runs to 19 residues. The sequenced sample consisted of PBMCs or a T cell subset sorted from them (not recorded which). The sequence was collected from an adult woman who had mild COVID-19 (a few samples of this study predate the infection). Cell type and time point are not known. The gene calls are TRBV19 and TRBJ2-1; 8 bases map to TRBD2. The CDR3 coding sequence is TGTGCCAGTAGTAACTCCGGGACTAGTGATTTCAGCTCCTACAATGAGCAGTTCTTC. Translation gives CASSNSGTSDFSSYNEQFF.